This TCR beta chain appears in the sequencing data of a study of T-cell memory formation after mild COVID-19 (dated by TCRdb to about 2021). Study-level background: TCR sequence clusters from the two donors were largely donor specific. Longitudinal TCRalpha and TCRbeta repertoire sequencing tracked T-cell clones expanding and contracting after mild COVID-19 in two donors. Two young, previously healthy adult volunteers, one female and one male, were included in the cohort.

The instrument was an Illumina NovaSeq 6000. TCRalpha and TCRbeta cDNA libraries were constructed by 5'RACE with constant-segment primers, with sample barcodes and unique molecular identifiers being introduced. RNA was extracted from every sample with Trizol reagent. Amplification of the libraries took two PCR steps, and the second step added a second sample barcode plus Illumina TruSeq adapters. Sequencing of libraries was performed on an Illumina NovaSeq with 2 x 150 bp paired-end reads. The study's processing was this. The reads were demultiplexed and collapsed into UMI-guided consensus sequences using migec v1.2.7. With mixcr v2.1.11, UMI consensuses were aligned to TRA and TRB V and J templates and assembled into clonotypes. Expanded or contracted clonotypes were those called significant by both edgeR and NoisET, with noise models trained on biological replicates. edgeR calls used a false discovery rate-adjusted p below 0.01 and a log2 fold-change threshold of 1. As an exploratory analysis of dynamics, max-normalized trajectories of the 1000 most abundant clonotypes were examined by PCA with hierarchical clustering. Each responding clone was given a CD4 or CD8 phenotype based on the CD4+ and CD8+ repertoires, which had been sequenced separately. TCRdb reanalyzed the raw reads on its own, using fastp at Q25 for trimming and MiXCR for clone calling, and kept in-frame beta chains. Records with the same CDR3 protein are collapsed into one entry carrying the most frequent genes and DNA. The authors' filters were not applied to this entry. The table for this sample lists 30,000 to 35,000 distinct CDR3 sequences; approximately 8.3% of them were counted only once. The ten most abundant clones make up under 30% of the sample.

CDR1 is given as MNHEY and CDR2 as SVGAGI, both from the germline V gene. At the junction V is shortened by 6 bases and J by 6 bases, with 13 bases in between. The CDR3 runs 13 amino acids, cysteine and phenylalanine included. Only the CDR3 region is kept as DNA, spanning 39 bases read in frame from base 1. This clonotype has at least ten counts. Its antigen target is currently unknown. No qualities accompany the bases; no much larger clone lies one base away. Ficoll-Paque density gradient centrifugation was the method used to isolate PBMCs. Beyond this particular receptor, the publication reports: SARS-CoV-2 specificity of the second-wave clones peaking on day 37 was not confirmed. Some responding clones were detected in pre-infection memory, suggesting pre-existing cross-reactive memory T cells joined the SARS-CoV-2 response. From day 15 to 85, contracting clones showed balanced CD4/CD8 phenotypes, whereas a second wave of clones that expanded from day 15 to 37 leaned towards CD4+. The study included only a couple of mild cases, and larger cohorts that include severe cases with pre-infection samples were judged to be necessary. Contracting CD4+ clones turned up mainly in the CM and EM memory subsets, whereas EMRA was where CD8+ clones were enriched.

The chain links TRBV6-5 with TRBJ2-3, with the identity of the D gene unclear. Sequencing was performed on PBMCs or a T cell subset sorted from them (not recorded which). This TCR came from a man aged 18 to 35 who had mild COVID-19 (a few samples of this study predate the infection). The sample titles of this study are shuffled in the database, so cell type and time point are left out; the donor was told from shared clones. The CDR3 loop reads CASRVGLTDTQYF. The DNA is TGTGCCAGCAGAGTTGGCCTCACGGATACGCAGTATTTT.